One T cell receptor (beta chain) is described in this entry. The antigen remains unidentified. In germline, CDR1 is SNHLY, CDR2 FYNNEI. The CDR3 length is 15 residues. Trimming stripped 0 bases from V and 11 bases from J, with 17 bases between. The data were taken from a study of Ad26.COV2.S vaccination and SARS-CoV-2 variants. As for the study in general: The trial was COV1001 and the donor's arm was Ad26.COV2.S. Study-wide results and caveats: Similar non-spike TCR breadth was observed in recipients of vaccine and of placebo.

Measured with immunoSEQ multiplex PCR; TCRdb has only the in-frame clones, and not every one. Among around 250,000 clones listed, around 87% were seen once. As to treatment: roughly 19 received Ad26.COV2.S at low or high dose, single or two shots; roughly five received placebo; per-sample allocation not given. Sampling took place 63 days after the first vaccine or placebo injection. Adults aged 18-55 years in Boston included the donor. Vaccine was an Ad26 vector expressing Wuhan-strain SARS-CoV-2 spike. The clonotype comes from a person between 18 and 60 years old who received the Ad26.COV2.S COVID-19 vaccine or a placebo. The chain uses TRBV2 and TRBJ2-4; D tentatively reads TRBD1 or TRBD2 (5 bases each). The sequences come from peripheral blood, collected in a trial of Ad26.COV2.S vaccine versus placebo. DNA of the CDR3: TGTGCCAGCAGTGAAGCGTGGGGCCGGCGGGTCTTTCAGTACTTC. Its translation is CASSEAWGRRVFQYF.